The 24 T cell receptor beta chains below were found in one sample sequenced in a study of cytomegalovirus exposure and HLA in healthy donors. Primers for the PCR totalled 60 Vbeta and 13 Jbeta. The assay was immunoSEQ multiplex PCR, and TCRdb's table has in-frame clones only and misses some. This sample contains around 140,000 clones. Input material: PBMCs. These receptors were collected from a woman aged 40 to 50 in good health and CMV-seronegative.

The chain recombines TRBV10-2 with TRBJ1-1, with D possibly matching TRBD1 (6 bases). V was trimmed by 3 bases and J by 4 bases, leaving 12 bases between them. CDR3 length equals 14 residues. Germline V gene lookup returns CDR1 WSHSY and CDR2 SAAADI. CDR3 bases: TGCGCCAGCAGTGATGGCAGGGGATTCACTGAAGCTTTCTTT. The encoded protein is CASSDGRGFTEAFF.

The chain combines TRBV6-5 with TRBJ1-5; D perhaps matches TRBD1 (6 bases). Germline V gives CDR1 MNHEY, CDR2 SVGAGI. The CDR3 contains 16 residues. The V end was cut by 0 bases, the J end by 2 bases, with 11 bases between. The CDR3 nucleotides are TGTGCCAGCAGTTACTCTTGGGCAGGGGGCAATCAGCCCCAGCATTTT. Amino acid sequence: CASSYSWAGGNQPQHF.

CDR3 region: CASRIEGEQFF. The CDR3 DNA reads TGTGCCAGCAGAATAGAGGGTGAGCAGTTCTTC. The V and J genes are TRBV7-2 and TRBJ2-1; D possibly corresponds to TRBD2 (5 bases). V was clipped by 6 bases and J by 9 bases, with 9 bases between them. From germline, CDR1 is SGHTA and CDR2 FQGNSA. CDR3 length: 11 residues.

The chain joins TRBV4-3 to TRBJ1-2; D not resolved. V gave up 3 bases and J gave up 3 bases, with 14 bases separating them. The CDR3 consists of 15 residues. Germline assignment: CDR1 LGHNA and CDR2 YSLEER. In DNA, the CDR3 is TGCGCCAGCAGCCATTTACGAGAGGGTGACTATGGCTACACCTTC. It specifies CASSHLREGDYGYTF.

The V gene is TRBV2, the J gene TRBJ1-3; 9 nucleotides align to TRBD1. The trim removed 5 bases at V and 4 bases at J, leaving 6 bases unmatched. This CDR3 comprises 15 residues. CDR1 and CDR2 (germline): SNHLY, FYNNEI. DNA for the CDR3: TGTGCCAGCAGTAGGGACAGGGAGAGGGGAAACACCATATATTTT. Translating gives CASSRDRERGNTIYF.

V usage is TRBV27 and J usage is TRBJ1-5; 12 nucleotides match TRBD1. V gave up 7 bases and J gave up 5 bases; unmatched junction bases: 9. Germline CDR1 reads MNHEY; CDR2 reads SMNVEV (reference sequence). CDR3 length: 16 amino acids. Here the CDR3 reads CASTPWGTGGYQPQHF. In DNA form, the CDR3 reads TGTGCCAGCACCCCATGGGGGACAGGGGGCTATCAGCCCCAGCATTTT.

This chain connects TRBV15 to TRBJ2-7; possible D gene TRBD2, 6 bases. The CDR3 is 15 residues long. Per the germline V gene, CDR1 is LNHNV and CDR2 is YYDKDF (reference sequence). The V and J ends lost 1 base and 5 bases respectively, with 15 bases between them. The CDR3 sequence: CATSRGRAGRNEQYF. The CDR3 coding sequence is TGTGCCACCAGCAGAGGAAGGGCGGGGAGAAACGAGCAGTACTTC.

V usage is TRBV6-6 and J usage is TRBJ1-1; 8 bases are a match to TRBD1. V was pared by 6 bases and J by 5 bases, with 5 bases of the junction left unmatched. The V gene's germline CDR1 is MNHNY and CDR2 SVGAGI (reference sequence). This CDR3 contains 13 residues. The CDR3 is CASSRDRSTEAFF. The CDR3 nucleotides read TGTGCCAGCAGCAGGGACAGGTCGACTGAAGCTTTCTTT.

The chain uses TRBV4-1 and TRBJ1-2; 7 positions agree with TRBD1. The CDR3 spans 18 residues. Germline trimming cut 0 bases from V and 1 base from J; bases unmatched to any gene: 11. Looked up from germline, CDR1 is MGHRA and CDR2 is YSYEKL. The CDR3 DNA reads as TGCGCCAGCAGCCAAGATCAGTCCACAGGGGAAATTAACTATGGCTACACCTTC. Translated: CASSQDQSTGEINYGYTF.

The chain has TRBV2 and TRBJ1-3, with D tentatively TRBD1 (5 bases). The germline CDR1 and CDR2 sequences are SNHLY and FYNNEI. V shed 9 bases and J shed 0 bases, with 12 bases lying between them. CDR3 length equals 14 residues. The CDR3 region is CASYGTVSGNTIYF. CDR3 sequence (DNA): TGTGCCAGTTACGGGACTGTCTCTGGAAACACCATATATTTT.

The rearrangement uses TRBV6-6 and TRBJ2-1; TRBD2 matches at 11 bases. The V segment lost 4 bases and the J segment 5 bases; nucleotides outside the gene matches: 4. The CDR3 is 15 amino acids. Germline V lookup: CDR1 MNHNY, CDR2 SVGAGI (reference sequence). This CDR3 reads CASSFPGLADNEQFF. CDR3 coding DNA: TGTGCCAGCAGTTTTCCGGGACTAGCGGACAATGAGCAGTTCTTC.

This sequence joins TRBV7-9 and TRBJ1-5; D possibly corresponds to TRBD1 (5 bases). The CDR3 is 17 amino acids. Per germline, CDR1 SEHNR and CDR2 FQNEAQ (reference sequence). V lost 3 bases, J lost 0 bases, and 15 bases lay in between. The CDR3 sequence: CASSFVQGVNSNQPQHF. The CDR3 DNA follows: TGTGCCAGCAGCTTCGTGCAGGGTGTGAATAGCAATCAGCCCCAGCATTTT.

This sequence joins TRBV5-4 and TRBJ2-1, with D maybe TRBD1 (5 bases). V lost 4 bases and J 4 bases, leaving 9 bases between the germline ends. CDR3 size: 13 residues. Germline V gene sequence: CDR1 SGHNT, CDR2 YYREEE (reference sequence). CDR3 nucleotide sequence: TGTGCCAGCAGCGTGACAGAATACAATGAGCAGTTCTTC. Translation: CASSVTEYNEQFF.

In DNA, the CDR3 is TGTGCCAGCAACGACCAGGGGGGTAGCAATCAGCCCCAGCATTTT. It is translated as CASNDQGGSNQPQHF. The chain uses TRBV6-1 and TRBJ1-5; 7 nucleotides line up with TRBD1. The germline CDR1 and CDR2 sequences are MNHNS and SASEGT. The CDR3 contains 15 residues. The trim removed 7 bases at V and 0 bases at J, leaving 6 bases unmatched.

J is TRBJ1-5 and V is TRBV6-5; D call uncertain. This CDR3 is 15 amino acids long. The V and J ends lost 0 bases and 0 bases respectively, with 6 bases between them. Germline V gene data show CDR1 as MNHEY and CDR2 as SVGAGI. The DNA for the CDR3 is TGTGCCAGCAGTTACTCTGCGGATAGCAATCAGCCCCAGCATTTT. It yields the protein CASSYSADSNQPQHF.

This rearrangement joins TRBV19 to TRBJ1-2; D possibly corresponds to TRBD1 (6 bases). V shed 4 bases and J shed 6 bases, with 9 bases lying between them. The CDR3 is made up of 12 amino acids. Germline V gives CDR1 LNHDA, CDR2 SQIVND (reference sequence). CDR3 protein: CASSKRQDGYTF. CDR3 DNA: TGTGCCAGTAGTAAGAGACAGGATGGCTACACCTTC.

The chain uses TRBV5-6 and TRBJ1-6, with TRBD1 as a possible D gene (5 bases). Looked up from germline, CDR1 is SGHDT and CDR2 is YYEEEE. V lost 1 base and J lost 2, with 10 bases in between. The CDR3 is 16 residues long. The CDR3 loop reads CASSLSPTAYNSPLHF. For the CDR3, the DNA is TGTGCCAGCAGCTTGTCCCCGACAGCCTATAATTCACCCCTCCACTTT.

This chain links TRBV6-1 with TRBJ2-1; 10 nucleotides align to TRBD2. Looked up from germline, CDR1 is MNHNS and CDR2 is SASEGT. The CDR3 totals 15 residues. The V gene end was trimmed by 1 base and the J gene end by 9 bases; junction bases not matched to a gene: 6. This CDR3 reads CASSEEGLAAGEQFF. Here the CDR3 DNA reads TGTGCCAGCAGTGAAGAAGGACTAGCGGCTGGTGAGCAGTTCTTC.

The gene calls are TRBV7-2 and TRBJ2-3; weak D call: TRBD2 (6 bases). This CDR3 has 16 residues. Per germline, CDR1 SGHTA and CDR2 FQGNSA. V was pared by 0 bases and J by 1 base, with 11 bases between. Here the CDR3 DNA reads TGTGCCAGCAGCTTAGCCCCAACGGGGGGCACAGATACGCAGTATTTT. It codes for CASSLAPTGGTDTQYF.

The chain has TRBV7-9 and TRBJ1-4, with D unresolved. The CDR3 extends over 16 amino acids. Per the germline V gene, CDR1 is SEHNR and CDR2 is FQNEAQ (reference sequence). V was pared by 1 base and J by 3 bases, with 12 bases between. CDR3 DNA sequence: TGTGCCAGCAGCTTAGGACTTTCTGTGGCTAATGAAAAACTGTTTTTT. Protein: CASSLGLSVANEKLFF.

The rearrangement links TRBV7-9 to TRBJ2-5, with a weak D call TRBD1 (5 bases). CDR1 and CDR2 (germline): SEHNR, FQNEAQ (reference sequence). V shed 5 bases and J shed 1 base, with 11 bases lying between them. The CDR3 is 14 residues long. The CDR3 sequence: CASSIPDIQETQYF. CDR3 DNA: TGTGCCAGCAGCATACCGGACATCCAAGAGACCCAGTACTTC.

The V call is TRBV7-3, the J call TRBJ2-3; D is perhaps TRBD2 (6 bases). Germline loops: CDR1 SGHTA, CDR2 FQGTGA. The CDR3 covers 17 residues. V gave up 5 bases and J gave up 1 base, with 19 bases separating them. The CDR3 here is CASSRGAGLRGTDTQYF. CDR3 nucleotide sequence: TGTGCCAGCAGCCGTGGCGCGGGACTGAGGGGCACAGATACGCAGTATTTT.

The chain employs TRBV6-5 and TRBJ2-7; 7 bases align to TRBD1. The CDR3 sequence is 14 residues long. Trimming at V came to 3 bases and at J to 3 bases, leaving 5 bases not matched to a gene. Looked up from germline, CDR1 is MNHEY and CDR2 is SVGAGI. CDR3 residues: CASSYGGQSYEQYF. CDR3 nucleotide sequence: TGTGCCAGCAGTTATGGGGGACAGAGCTACGAGCAGTACTTC.

The V and J genes are TRBV28 and TRBJ1-1; a possible D gene is TRBD1 (6 bases). Germline CDR1 and CDR2: MDHEN and SYDVKM. The CDR3 is 15 residues long. The ends were cut back, 6 bases at V and 4 bases at J, with 18 bases in the middle. The CDR3 reads CASRLQGLIGTEAFF. The CDR3, as DNA: TGTGCCAGCAGGCTCCAGGGGCTGATCGGCACTGAAGCTTTCTTT.